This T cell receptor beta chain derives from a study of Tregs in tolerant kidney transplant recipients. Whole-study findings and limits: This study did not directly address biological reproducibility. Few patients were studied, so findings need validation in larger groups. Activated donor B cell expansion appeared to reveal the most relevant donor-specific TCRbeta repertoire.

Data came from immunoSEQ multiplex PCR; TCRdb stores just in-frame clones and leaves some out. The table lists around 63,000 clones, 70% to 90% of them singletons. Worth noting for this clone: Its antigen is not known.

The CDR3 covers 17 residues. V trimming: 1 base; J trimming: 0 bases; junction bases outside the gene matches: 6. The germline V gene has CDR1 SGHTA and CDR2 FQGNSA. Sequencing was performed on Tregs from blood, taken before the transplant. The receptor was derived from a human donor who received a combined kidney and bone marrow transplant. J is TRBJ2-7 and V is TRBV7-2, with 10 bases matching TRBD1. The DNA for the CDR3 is TGTGCCAGCAGCTTAGATTGGACAGGGGGGAGCTCCTACGAGCAGTACTTC. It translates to CASSLDWTGGSSYEQYF.